This TCR beta chain stems from a study of immune evolution from preneoplasia to lung adenocarcinoma. Patient tissue came from resections in Japan or China, 2014–2017. H&E slides confirmed each diagnosis, reviewed by two pathologists independently. About this clone: Its antigen is not known.

This table comes from immunoSEQ multiplex PCR, and its TCRdb copy is limited to in-frame clones, with some not included. The table includes approximately 12,000 clones, approximately 90% detected once. Regarding the study as a whole: Top clone frequencies peaked in normal lung, apparently declining through invasive adenocarcinoma.

The sequence came from a person aged 65 to 85 with invasive lung adenocarcinoma. Material for sequencing was FFPE invasive lung adenocarcinoma tissue.

DNA of the CDR3: TGTGCCAGCAGCCAAGAACAGGGCCATGGCTACACCTTC. This translates into CASSQEQGHGYTF. The rearrangement uses TRBV4-2 and TRBJ1-2, with D possibly being TRBD1 (6 bases). There are 13 residues in the CDR3. The germline CDR1 and CDR2 sequences are LGHNA and YNFKEQ. V was shortened by 0 bases and J by 6 bases, with 8 bases between the two germline ends.